These T cell receptor beta chains were read from a single sample in a study of blood T cell repertoires in COVID-19. Some clones are missing from TCRdb's copy, which holds only in-frame ones; the method was immunoSEQ multiplex PCR. The sample lists about 180,000 clones, around 82% seen once, with over 15% in the top ten. The specimen was PBMCs or T cells enriched from blood (not recorded which). The receptor source for this set is a man in his 60s who had recovered from COVID-19. The CDR3 runs from the conserved cysteine through the conserved F or W. The D gene is left open where the match is weak.

J gene: TRBJ2-5
V gene: TRBV14
D gene: TRBD1
CDR3 protein: CASSRTGVKETQYF

J gene: TRBJ1-5
V gene: TRBV19
D gene: NA
CDR3 protein: CASKVERVSNQPQHF

J gene: TRBJ1-4
V gene: TRBV3-1/TRBV3-2
D gene: NA
CDR3 protein: CASSPPEAEKLFF

J gene: TRBJ1-1
V gene: TRBV7-9
D gene: NA
CDR3 protein: CASGHSNTEAFF

J gene: TRBJ2-7
V gene: TRBV19
D gene: NA
CDR3 protein: CASSGLYEQYF

J gene: TRBJ2-7
V gene: TRBV6-5
D gene: NA
CDR3 protein: CASSPGQPSSYEQYF

J gene: TRBJ2-3
V gene: TRBV2
D gene: TRBD2
CDR3 protein: CASSRTSDTDTQYF

J gene: TRBJ1-2
V gene: TRBV11-2
D gene: NA
CDR3 protein: CASSQGKGYTF

J gene: TRBJ1-2
V gene: TRBV7-2
D gene: TRBD1
CDR3 protein: CASSLDRGWSSGYTF

J gene: TRBJ1-6
V gene: TRBV15
D gene: NA
CDR3 protein: CATSRGTDYNSPLHF

J gene: TRBJ2-1
V gene: TRBV12-3/TRBV12-4
D gene: TRBD2
CDR3 protein: CASSPRGGQFF

J gene: TRBJ2-4
V gene: TRBV5-4
D gene: NA
CDR3 protein: CASSLVGDTKNIQYF

J gene: TRBJ2-3
V gene: TRBV20-1
D gene: TRBD1
CDR3 protein: CSASRGSGTGGGGTQYF

J gene: TRBJ2-7
V gene: TRBV19
D gene: TRBD1
CDR3 protein: CASHKTGSPLYEQYF

J gene: TRBJ2-2
V gene: TRBV3-1/TRBV3-2
D gene: TRBD2
CDR3 protein: CASSFPPGRGGITGELFF